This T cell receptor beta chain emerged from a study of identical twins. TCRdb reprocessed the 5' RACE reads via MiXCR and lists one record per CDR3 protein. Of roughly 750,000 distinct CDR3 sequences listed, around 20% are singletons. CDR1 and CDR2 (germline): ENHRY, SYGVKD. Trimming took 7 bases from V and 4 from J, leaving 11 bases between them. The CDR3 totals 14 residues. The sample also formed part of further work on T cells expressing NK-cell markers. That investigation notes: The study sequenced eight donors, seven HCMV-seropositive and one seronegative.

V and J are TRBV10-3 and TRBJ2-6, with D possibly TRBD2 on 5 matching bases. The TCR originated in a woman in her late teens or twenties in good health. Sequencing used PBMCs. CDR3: CAINGNSGANVLTF. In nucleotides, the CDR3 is TGTGCCATCAACGGGAACTCCGGGGCCAACGTCCTGACTTTC.